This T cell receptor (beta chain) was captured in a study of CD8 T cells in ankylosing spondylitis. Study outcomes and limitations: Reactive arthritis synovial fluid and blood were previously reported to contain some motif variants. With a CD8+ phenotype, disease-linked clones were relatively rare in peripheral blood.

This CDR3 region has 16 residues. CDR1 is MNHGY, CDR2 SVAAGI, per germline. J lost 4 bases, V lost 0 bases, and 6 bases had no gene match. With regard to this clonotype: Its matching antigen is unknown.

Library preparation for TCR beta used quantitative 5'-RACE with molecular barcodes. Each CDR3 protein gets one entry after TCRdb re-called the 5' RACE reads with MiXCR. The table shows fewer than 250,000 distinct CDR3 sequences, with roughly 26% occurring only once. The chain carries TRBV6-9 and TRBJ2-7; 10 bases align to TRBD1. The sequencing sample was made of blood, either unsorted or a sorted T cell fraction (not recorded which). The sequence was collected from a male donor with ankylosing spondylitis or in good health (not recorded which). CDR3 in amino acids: CASSYSRDRGLYEQYF. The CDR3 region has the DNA TGTGCCAGCAGTTATTCAAGGGACAGGGGATTATACGAGCAGTACTTC.